This is a list of T cell receptor beta chains from one sample in a study of cytomegalovirus exposure and HLA in healthy donors. Clones were sequenced by immunoSEQ multiplex PCR, and TCRdb holds only the in-frame ones, with some missing. This sample carries around 130,000 clones, 85% to 90% of them seen once, and the ten largest clones take around 3.3%. Sequencing was done on a sample of PBMCs. All receptors derive from a man aged 25 to 45 in good health and CMV-seronegative. Both conserved end residues are part of each CDR3.

CDR3 length,V gene,J gene,CDR3 protein
13,TRBV18,TRBJ2-5,CASSPGQQETQYF
18,TRBV7-9,TRBJ2-1,CASSLGGLLGTGYNEQFF
18,TRBV10-3,TRBJ1-5,CAISATGTGVNSNQPQHF
17,TRBV25-1,TRBJ1-6,CASRSGHGSSYNSPLHF
12,TRBV14,TRBJ1-2,CASSLTGFGYTF
11,TRBV29-1,TRBJ1-1,CSDTGNTEAFF
13,TRBV19,TRBJ1-2,CASSIGQSYGYTF
14,TRBV25-1,TRBJ2-1,CASSEGLGRREQFF
14,TRBV5-4,TRBJ1-2,CASSGRGGNYGYTF
14,TRBV5-4,TRBJ1-2,CASSMGQGRYGYTF
15,TRBV6-6,TRBJ1-5,CASSYTRQGYQPQHF
15,TRBV6-6,TRBJ1-5,CASSYLSRDNQPQHF
15,TRBV19,TRBJ1-5,CASSVGQGANQPQHF
16,TRBV12-5,TRBJ2-1,CASGLVSGGSYNEQFF
14,TRBV12-5,TRBJ2-7,CASGSGQGSYEQYF
19,TRBV4-3,TRBJ2-7,CASSQELLVGGVSSYEQYF
12,TRBV6-1,TRBJ1-1,CASSQVNTEAFF
15,TRBV5-4,TRBJ1-1,CASSGGQGVNTEAFF
13,TRBV28,TRBJ1-1,CASSPNHDTSAFF
13,TRBV28,TRBJ1-1,CASSLIGGYEAFF
15,TRBV27,TRBJ1-5,CASSLGQGSNQPQHF
14,TRBV7-6,TRBJ2-7,CASSLAGLGYEQYF
12,TRBV29-1,TRBJ2-7,CSVLAGRYEQYF
14,TRBV18,TRBJ2-1,CASSPGTSYNEQFF
16,TRBV28,TRBJ2-7,CASSTSGLAGAGEQYF
13,TRBV6-1,TRBJ2-4,CASRGTGGNIQYF
15,TRBV5-1,TRBJ1-2,CASSPGTGPLYGYTF
15,TRBV28,TRBJ1-3,CASGGGFYSGNTIYF
16,TRBV6-5,TRBJ2-1,CASSLTGGDSYNEQFF
15,TRBV7-8,TRBJ2-3,CASSPYRGSTDTQYF
13,TRBV7-9,TRBJ1-2,CASSLTGWHGYTF
16,TRBV7-9,TRBJ1-4,CASSLETAVSGEKLFF
13,TRBV29-1,TRBJ1-1,CSVEHSLNTEAFF
14,TRBV5-1,TRBJ1-2,CASSLEGTGSGYTF
15,TRBV6-5,TRBJ1-2,CASTPRGSSSYGYTF
17,TRBV4-1,TRBJ2-1,CASSQDSAVLGYNEQFF
15,TRBV6-5,TRBJ2-2,CASSQDRGNTGELFF
14,TRBV9,TRBJ1-2,CASSSQGGMGGYTF
14,TRBV15,TRBJ1-6,CATSRGGYNSPLHF
13,TRBV7-6,TRBJ1-1,CASRLGSNTEAFF
15,TRBV7-2,TRBJ2-5,CASSLATGVGETQYF
17,TRBV28,TRBJ1-2,CASSLRLKGQGTHGYTF
15,TRBV14,TRBJ2-5,CASSGRDRGQETQYF
15,TRBV11-2,TRBJ1-2,CASSTAGFPLYGYTF
17,TRBV7-6,TRBJ2-7,CASSLAGGTGEAYEQYF
12,TRBV29-1,TRBJ2-1,CSVRLTGTEQFF
16,TRBV6-5,TRBJ1-1,CASSYQGQGKGTEAFF